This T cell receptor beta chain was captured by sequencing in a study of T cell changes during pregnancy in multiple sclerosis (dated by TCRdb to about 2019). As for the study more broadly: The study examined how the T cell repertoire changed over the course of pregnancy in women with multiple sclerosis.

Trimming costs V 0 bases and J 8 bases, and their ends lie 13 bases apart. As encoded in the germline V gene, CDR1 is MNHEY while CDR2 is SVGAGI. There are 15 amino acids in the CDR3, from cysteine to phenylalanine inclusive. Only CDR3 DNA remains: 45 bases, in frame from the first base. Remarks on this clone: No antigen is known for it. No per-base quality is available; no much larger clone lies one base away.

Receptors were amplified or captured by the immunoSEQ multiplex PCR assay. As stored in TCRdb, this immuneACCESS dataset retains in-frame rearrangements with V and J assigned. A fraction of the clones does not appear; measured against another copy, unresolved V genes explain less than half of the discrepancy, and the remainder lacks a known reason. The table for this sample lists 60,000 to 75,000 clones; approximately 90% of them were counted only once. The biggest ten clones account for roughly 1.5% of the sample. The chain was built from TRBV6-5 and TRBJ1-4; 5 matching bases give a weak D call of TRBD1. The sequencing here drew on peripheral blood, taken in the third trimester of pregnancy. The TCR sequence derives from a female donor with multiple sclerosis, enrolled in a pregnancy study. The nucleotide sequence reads TGTGCCAGCAGTTACTCGTGGGGGGTTGAAGAAAAACTGTTTTTT. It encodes CASSYSWGVEEKLFF.